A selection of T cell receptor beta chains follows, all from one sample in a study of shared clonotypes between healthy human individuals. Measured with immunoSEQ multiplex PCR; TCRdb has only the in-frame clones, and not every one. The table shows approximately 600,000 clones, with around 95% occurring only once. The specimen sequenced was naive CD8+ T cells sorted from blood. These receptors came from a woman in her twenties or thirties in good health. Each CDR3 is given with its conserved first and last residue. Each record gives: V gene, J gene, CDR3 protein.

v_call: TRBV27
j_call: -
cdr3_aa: CASSPVSGSIYEQYF

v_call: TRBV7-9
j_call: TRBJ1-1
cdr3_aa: CASSLGAVGALEAFF

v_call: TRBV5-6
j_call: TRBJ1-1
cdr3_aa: CASNLPGATEAFF

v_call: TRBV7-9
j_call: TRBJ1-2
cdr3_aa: CASSLGGLSSPYGYTF

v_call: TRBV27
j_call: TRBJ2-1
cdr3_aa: CASTPWTGYYNEQFF

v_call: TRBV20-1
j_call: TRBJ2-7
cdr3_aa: CSASISYEQYF

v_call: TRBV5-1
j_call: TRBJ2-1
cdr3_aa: CASSALNNEQFF

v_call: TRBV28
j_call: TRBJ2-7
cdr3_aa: CASSFTASYEQYF

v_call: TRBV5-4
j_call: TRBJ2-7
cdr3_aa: CASSYGDRASYEQYF

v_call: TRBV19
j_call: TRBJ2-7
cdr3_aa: CASSMGQGASYEQYF

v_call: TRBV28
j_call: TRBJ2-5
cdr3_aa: CASSGTARETQYF

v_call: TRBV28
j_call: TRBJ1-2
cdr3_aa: CASSFSPREGYTF

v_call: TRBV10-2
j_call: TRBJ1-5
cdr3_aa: CASSPGNQPQHF

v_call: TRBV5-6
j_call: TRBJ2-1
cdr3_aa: CASSSGLHSYNEQFF

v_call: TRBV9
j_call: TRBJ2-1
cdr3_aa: CASSVVDDEQFF

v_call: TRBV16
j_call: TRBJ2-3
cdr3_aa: CASSHSGSGSDTQYF

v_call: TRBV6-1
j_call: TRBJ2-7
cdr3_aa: CASIYEQYF

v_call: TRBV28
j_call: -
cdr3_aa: CASRTTRGYEQYF

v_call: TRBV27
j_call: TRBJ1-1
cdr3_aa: CASSLAGNTEAFF

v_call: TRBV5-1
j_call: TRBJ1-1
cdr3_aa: CASSLAGRGNTEAFF

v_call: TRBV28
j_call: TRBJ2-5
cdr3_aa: CASSLGVASQETQYF

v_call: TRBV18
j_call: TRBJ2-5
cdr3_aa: CASSPMTEGETQYF